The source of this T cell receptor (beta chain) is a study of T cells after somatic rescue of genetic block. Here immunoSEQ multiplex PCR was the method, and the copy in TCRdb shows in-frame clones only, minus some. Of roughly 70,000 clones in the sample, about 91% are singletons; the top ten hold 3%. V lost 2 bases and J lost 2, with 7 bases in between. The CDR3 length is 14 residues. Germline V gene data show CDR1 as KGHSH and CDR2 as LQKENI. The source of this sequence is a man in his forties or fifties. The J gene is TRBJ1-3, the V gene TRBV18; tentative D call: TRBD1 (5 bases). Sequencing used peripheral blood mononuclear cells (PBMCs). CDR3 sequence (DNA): TGTGCCAGCTCACCAATGGGGCCTGGAAACACCATATATTTT. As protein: CASSPMGPGNTIYF.